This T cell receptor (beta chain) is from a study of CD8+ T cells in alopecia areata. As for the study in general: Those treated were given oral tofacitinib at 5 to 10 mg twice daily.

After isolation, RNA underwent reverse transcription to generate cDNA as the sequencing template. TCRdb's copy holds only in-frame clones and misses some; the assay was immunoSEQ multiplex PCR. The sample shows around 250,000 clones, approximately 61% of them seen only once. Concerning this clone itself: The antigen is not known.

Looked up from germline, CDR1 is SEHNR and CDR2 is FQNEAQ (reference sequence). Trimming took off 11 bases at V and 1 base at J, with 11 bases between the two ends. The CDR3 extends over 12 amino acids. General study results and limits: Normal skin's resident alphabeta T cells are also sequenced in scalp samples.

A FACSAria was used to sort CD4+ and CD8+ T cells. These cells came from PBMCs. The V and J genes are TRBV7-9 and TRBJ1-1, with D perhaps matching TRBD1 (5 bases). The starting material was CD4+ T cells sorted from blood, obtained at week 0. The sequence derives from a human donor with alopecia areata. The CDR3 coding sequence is TGTGCCGCGGGGGAGGGGAACACTGAAGCTTTCTTT. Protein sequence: CAAGEGNTEAFF.